This T cell receptor beta chain was sequenced during a study of CD8 T cells in Susac syndrome (dated by TCRdb to the late 2010s). With respect to the entire study: Repertoire sequencing was used to test whether CD8+ T cell activation and differentiation in Susac syndrome was antigen driven. CD8+ T cell repertoire clonality was compared between fewer than 13 healthy donors, roughly 14 Susac syndrome patients and approximately 16 multiple sclerosis patients. Results the study describes overall, beyond this receptor: The study acknowledged that relatively few individuals were included in the TCR sequencing and HLA analysis.

RNA was extracted using the RNeasy kit, and roughly 0.5 to 1 microgram was reverse transcribed with random hexamers. The immunoSEQ multiplex PCR assay, covering 54 Vbeta and 13 Jbeta segments, was used to amplify TCR beta CDR3 regions. PCR amplification bias was corrected using a synthetic template baseline for primer optimization and computational correction. The paper's data handling went like this. Reads were assigned to V, D and J genes according to IMGT and analyzed in immunoSEQ Analyzer, with only productive sequences retained. To calculate clonality, Shannon entropy was normalized by log2 of the number of productive unique sequences and then subtracted from one. For each patient and control, public and private clones were evaluated within the 100 most prevalent clones. A clone was defined as Susac-specific if it was absent from the healthy and MS cohorts, from some 1,100 published viral clones and from other ImmuneACCESS disease sequences. TCRdb handled the public reads itself, with Q25 trimming in fastp and clone calling in MiXCR, and kept productive beta chains. Rows are combined by CDR3 protein, so each entry shows the most common genes and DNA. TCRdb's processing, not the study's, gives the V and J calls here. This sample holds about 300,000 distinct CDR3 sequences; around 91% were observed only once. The biggest ten clones account for 0.18% of the sample.

The CDR3 measures 13 amino acids from cysteine to phenylalanine. The only DNA kept is the CDR3, 39 bases in frame from the first base. CDR1 and CDR2, looked up from the germline V gene, are SGHAT and FQNNGV. Trimming costs V 3 bases and J 6 bases, and their ends lie 11 bases apart. Peripheral blood CD8+ and CD4+ T cells from healthy donors, Susac syndrome patients and multiple sclerosis patients were profiled using high-throughput TCR beta sequencing. Multiple sclerosis controls were treatment-naive patients with stable or active relapsing-remitting disease fulfilling revised McDonald criteria. Bulk CD8+ and CD4+ T cells were purified magnetically by negative isolation, whereas CD8+ TEMRA cells were enriched by FACS. Blood was drawn into EDTA tubes, processed within 24 hours, and PBMCs were isolated by density gradient centrifugation. PBMCs intended for TCR sequencing were frozen in liquid nitrogen and were later thawed in a 37 degrees C water bath. The sorted or isolated CD4+, CD8+ and CD8+ TEMRA cells had a purity of 90% or higher.

Concerning this clonotype itself: The antigen this receptor binds is unknown. Base-call qualities are not available, and no considerably larger clone is one nucleotide away.

The source of this sequence is a human donor with multiple sclerosis. The chain couples TRBV11-2 to TRBJ1-1; 6 matching bases give a weak D call of TRBD1. Sequenced: CD8+ T cells from PBMCs. The CDR3 amino acid sequence is: CASSLGAAPEAFF. The nucleotides read TGTGCCAGCAGCTTGGGGGCGGCACCTGAAGCTTTCTTT.